This T cell receptor beta chain was found in a study of CD8 T cells in ankylosing spondylitis. Study-wide results and limits: Clones tied to disease were said to be significantly enriched in matched ankylosing spondylitis synovial fluid. Made up of eight highly homologous variants, a TCR beta motif appeared characteristic of ankylosing spondylitis blood.

TCRdb passed the 5' RACE reads through MiXCR, listing each CDR3 protein once. The profile shows 150,000 to 200,000 distinct CDR3 sequences, roughly 18% of them singletons. CDR1 SGHAT and CDR2 FQNNGV come from the germline V gene. V was pared by 1 base and J by 0 bases, with 5 bases of the junction left unmatched. This CDR3 contains 17 residues. This clonotype was seen a handful of times. Antigen specificity is unknown. The V gene is TRBV11-2, the J gene TRBJ2-4; 8 nucleotides line up with TRBD2. The sequencing sample was made of blood, either unsorted or a sorted T cell fraction (not recorded which). This TCR was recovered from a male donor with ankylosing spondylitis or in good health (not recorded which). CDR3 bases: TGTGCCAGCAGCTTAGCCGCCCGGGAGGGAGCCAAAAACATTCAGTACTTC. Its protein product is CASSLAAREGAKNIQYF.